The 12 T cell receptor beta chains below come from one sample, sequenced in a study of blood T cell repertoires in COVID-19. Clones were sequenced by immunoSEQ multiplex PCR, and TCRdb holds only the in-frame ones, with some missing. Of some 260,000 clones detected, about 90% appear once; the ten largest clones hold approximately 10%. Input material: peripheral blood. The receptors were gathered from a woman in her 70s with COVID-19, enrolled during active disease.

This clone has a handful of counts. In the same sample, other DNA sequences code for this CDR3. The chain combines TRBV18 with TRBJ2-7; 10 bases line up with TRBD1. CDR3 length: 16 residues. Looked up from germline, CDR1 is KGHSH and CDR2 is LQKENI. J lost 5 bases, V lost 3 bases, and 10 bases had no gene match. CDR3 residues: CASSPKPGTGDDEQYF. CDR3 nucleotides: TGTGCCAGCTCACCTAAACCCGGGACAGGGGACGACGAGCAGTACTTC.

The CDR3 loop is CAWRTGQAAGNEKLFF. In DNA form, the CDR3 reads TGTGCCTGGAGGACGGGACAGGCCGCGGGTAATGAAAAACTGTTTTTT. This chain uses TRBV30 with TRBJ1-4, with 8 bases lining up with TRBD1. There are 16 residues in the CDR3. Germline CDR1 reads GTSNPN; CDR2 reads SVGIG (reference sequence). The trim removed 3 bases at V and 4 bases at J, leaving 10 bases unmatched. The whole variable domain, filled in from reference TRBV30 and TRBJ1-4, reads SQTIHQWPATLVQPVGSPLSLECTVEGTSNPNLYWYRQAAGRGLQLLFYSVGIGQISSEVPQNLSASRPQDRQFILSSKKLLLSDSGFYLCAWRTGQAAGNEKLFFGSGTQLSVL.

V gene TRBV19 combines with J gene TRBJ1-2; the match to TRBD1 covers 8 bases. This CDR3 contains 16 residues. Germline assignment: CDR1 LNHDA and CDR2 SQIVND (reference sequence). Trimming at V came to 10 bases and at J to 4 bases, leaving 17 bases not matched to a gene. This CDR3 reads CATSGQGSLLVYGYTF. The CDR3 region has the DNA TGTGCCACTTCAGGACAGGGAAGTCTTCTAGTCTATGGCTACACCTTC.

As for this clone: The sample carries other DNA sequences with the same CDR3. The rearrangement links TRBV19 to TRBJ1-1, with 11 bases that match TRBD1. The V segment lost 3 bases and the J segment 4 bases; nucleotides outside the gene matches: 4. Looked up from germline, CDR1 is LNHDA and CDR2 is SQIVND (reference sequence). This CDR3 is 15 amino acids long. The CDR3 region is CASSITGTGGTEAFF. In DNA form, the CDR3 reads TGTGCCAGTAGTATTACCGGGACAGGGGGCACTGAAGCTTTCTTT.

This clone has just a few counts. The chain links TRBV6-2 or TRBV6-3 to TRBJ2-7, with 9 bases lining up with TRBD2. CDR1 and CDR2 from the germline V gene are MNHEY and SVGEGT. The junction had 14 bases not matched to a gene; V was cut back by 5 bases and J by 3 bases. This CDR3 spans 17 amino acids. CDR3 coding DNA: TGTGCCAGCAGTGACCCCTCACAGGGAGCGGGGGGCTACGAGCAGTACTTC. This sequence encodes CASSDPSQGAGGYEQYF.

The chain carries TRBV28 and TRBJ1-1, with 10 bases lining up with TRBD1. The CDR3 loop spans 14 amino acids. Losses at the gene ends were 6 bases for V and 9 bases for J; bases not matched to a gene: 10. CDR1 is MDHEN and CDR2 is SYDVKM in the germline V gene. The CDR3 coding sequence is TGTGCCAGCAGCCGAGGACAGGGGGGTTTTAAAGCTTTCTTT. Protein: CASSRGQGGFKAFF.

Here the CDR3 reads CASRLAGGGLGELFF. CDR3 sequence (DNA): TGTGCCAGCAGACTAGCGGGAGGAGGTCTCGGGGAGCTGTTTTTT. The genes are TRBV28 and TRBJ2-2; TRBD2 matches 12 bases. This CDR3 comprises 15 residues. V shed 6 bases and J 7 bases; nucleotides not matched to a gene: 6. Germline CDR1 MDHEN, CDR2 SYDVKM. Full variable domain (outside the CDR3, taken from reference TRBV28 and TRBJ2-2): DVKVTQSSRYLVKRTGEKVFLECVQDMDHENMFWYRQDPGLGLRLIYFSYDVKMKEKGDIPEGYSVSREKKERFSLILESASTNQTSMYLCASRLAGGGLGELFFGEGSRLTVL.

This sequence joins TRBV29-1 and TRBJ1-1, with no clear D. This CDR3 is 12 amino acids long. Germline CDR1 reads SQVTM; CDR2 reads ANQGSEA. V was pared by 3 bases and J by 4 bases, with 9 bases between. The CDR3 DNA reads TGCAGCGTTGATCGGGAAAGCACTGAAGCTTTCTTT. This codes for CSVDRESTEAFF.

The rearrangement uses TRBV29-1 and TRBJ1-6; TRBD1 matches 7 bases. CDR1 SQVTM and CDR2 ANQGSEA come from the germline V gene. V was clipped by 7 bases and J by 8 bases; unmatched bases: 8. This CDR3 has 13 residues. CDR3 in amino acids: CSARQGWDSPLHF. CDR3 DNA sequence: TGCAGCGCTCGACAGGGTTGGGATTCACCCCTCCACTTT.

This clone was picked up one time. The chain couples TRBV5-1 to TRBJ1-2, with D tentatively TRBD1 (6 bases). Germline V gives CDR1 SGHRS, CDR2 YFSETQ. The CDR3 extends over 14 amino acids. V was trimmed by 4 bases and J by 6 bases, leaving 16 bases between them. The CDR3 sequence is CASSLGTAGDGYTF. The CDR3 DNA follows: TGCGCCAGCAGCCTTGGGACCGCAGGGGATGGCTACACCTTC.

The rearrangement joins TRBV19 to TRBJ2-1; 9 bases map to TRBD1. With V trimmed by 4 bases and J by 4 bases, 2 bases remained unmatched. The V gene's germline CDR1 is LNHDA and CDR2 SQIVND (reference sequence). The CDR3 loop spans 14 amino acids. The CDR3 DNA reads TGTGCCAGTAGTAACGGACAGGGGTACAATGAGCAGTTCTTC. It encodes CASSNGQGYNEQFF.

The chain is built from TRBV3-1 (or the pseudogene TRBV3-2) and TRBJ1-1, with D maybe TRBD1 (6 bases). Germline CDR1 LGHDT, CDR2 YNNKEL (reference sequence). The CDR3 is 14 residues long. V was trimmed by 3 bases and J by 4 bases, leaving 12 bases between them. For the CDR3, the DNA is TGTGCCAGCAGCCAGAGTCCCAGGGGCACTGAAGCTTTCTTT. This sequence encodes CASSQSPRGTEAFF.